These T cell receptor beta chains were read from a single sample in a study of beta chain features in type 1 diabetes. The protocol was immunoSEQ multiplex PCR, while the TCRdb copy is restricted to in-frame clones and leaves out a portion. Altogether a few hundred thousand clones are present, 9.6% being singletons, with the ten largest covering about 0.63%. The specimen was central memory CD4+ T cells from blood. The source is a man aged 30-40 years with type 1 diabetes. Both conserved end residues are part of each CDR3. A D gene is named only where the DNA matches it firmly. Clone sizes are given selectively: once, few, many, or a class where the clone is expanded.

clone size | J gene | D gene | V gene | CDR3 protein | CDR3 DNA
few | TRBJ1-1 | TRBD1 | TRBV7-9 | CASSRDRGSNTEAFF | TGTGCCAGCAGCCGGGACAGGGGGTCGAACACTGAAGCTTTCTTT
few | TRBJ2-3 | NA | TRBV18 | CASSPPSSDTQYF | TGTGCCAGCTCACCACCGAGCTCAGATACGCAGTATTTT
NA | TRBJ2-1 | NA | TRBV9 | CASSVDPSLFGNEQFF | TGTGCCAGCAGCGTAGACCCCAGCCTGTTCGGTAATGAGCAGTTCTTC
NA | TRBJ2-3 | NA | TRBV5-1 | CASSGANGGDTQYF | TGCGCCAGCAGCGGGGCTAATGGGGGAGATACGCAGTATTTT
NA | TRBJ2-7 | NA | TRBV27 | CASSLYFTGSYEQYF | TGTGCCAGCAGTTTATACTTTACAGGCTCCTACGAGCAGTACTTC
NA | TRBJ2-3 | NA | TRBV4-2 | CASSQGLRRAGTDTQYF | TGTGCCAGCAGCCAAGGGTTAAGGAGGGCTGGCACAGATACGCAGTATTTT
NA | TRBJ1-4 | NA | TRBV28 | CASSSQQEPNEKLFF | TGTGCCAGCAGTTCCCAACAGGAACCGAATGAAAAACTGTTTTTT
many | TRBJ2-6 | TRBD1 | TRBV7-9 | CASSPTGQISSGANVLTF | TGTGCCAGCAGCCCCACGGGACAGATAAGCTCTGGGGCCAACGTCCTGACTTTC
few | TRBJ2-2 | TRBD1 | TRBV11-2 | CASSGQGSNTGELFF | TGTGCCAGCAGCGGACAGGGTTCGAACACCGGGGAGCTGTTTTTT
once | TRBJ2-3 | TRBD2 | TRBV27 | CASSLVAGGPDTQYF | TGTGCCAGCAGTTTGGTGGCGGGAGGGCCGGATACGCAGTATTTT
few | TRBJ2-1 | TRBD2 | TRBV18 | CASSPPTSGREDEQFF | TGTGCCAGCTCACCCCCTACCAGCGGGAGGGAGGATGAGCAGTTCTTC
NA | TRBJ1-3 | TRBD1 | TRBV6-5 | CASRPTGDSGNTIYF | TGTGCCAGCAGACCAACAGGGGACTCTGGAAACACCATATATTTT
few | TRBJ1-5 | NA | TRBV19 | CASSIELGPQHF | TGTGCCAGTAGTATTGAATTAGGGCCCCAGCATTTT
many | TRBJ2-7 | TRBD1 | TRBV6-1 | CASTQQGEGTYEQYF | TGTGCCAGCACCCAACAGGGGGAAGGGACCTACGAGCAGTACTTC
NA | TRBJ2-7 | TRBD1 | TRBV7-9 | CASTGQGLEQYF | TGTGCCAGCACGGGACAGGGATTGGAGCAGTACTTC
few | TRBJ2-3 | TRBD2 | TRBV5-1 | CASSPRLAGVSDTQYF | TGCGCCAGCAGCCCCCGACTAGCGGGAGTGTCAGATACGCAGTATTTT
NA | TRBJ1-2 | NA | TRBV5-1 | CASSLVPGTNYGYTF | TGCGCCAGCAGCTTAGTCCCCGGGACAAACTATGGCTACACCTTC
few | TRBJ2-5 | NA | TRBV9 | CASSVAGQGKGETQYF | TGTGCCAGCAGCGTAGCCGGCCAGGGGAAGGGCGAGACCCAGTACTTC
many | TRBJ2-7 | NA | TRBV5-6 | CASSLGVIAVPYEQYF | TGTGCCAGCAGCTTGGGGGTTATAGCGGTCCCCTACGAGCAGTACTTC
many | TRBJ2-1 | TRBD2 | TRBV6-6 | CASSSSGLAAYNEQFF | TGTGCCAGCAGTTCCTCTGGACTAGCGGCATACAATGAGCAGTTCTTC
once | TRBJ2-7 | TRBD1 | TRBV7-2 | CASRAGTGGFEQYF | TGTGCCAGCAGGGCCGGGACAGGGGGCTTCGAGCAGTACTTC
few | TRBJ2-1 | NA | TRBV5-1 | CASSFGRGTYNEQFF | TGCGCCAGCAGCTTTGGGAGAGGGACTTACAATGAGCAGTTCTTC
few | TRBJ2-5 | TRBD2 | TRBV10-2 | CASSVAGVETQYF | TGCGCCAGCAGTGTTGCGGGGGTGGAGACCCAGTACTTC
many | TRBJ2-2 | TRBD2 | TRBV7-2 | CASSPSGLAFSGELFF | TGTGCCAGCAGCCCTTCGGGACTAGCGTTCTCCGGGGAGCTGTTTTTT
NA | TRBJ1-1 | NA | TRBV6-6 | CASSSTGPGRATEAFF | TGTGCCAGCTCCTCGACCGGGCCAGGGAGGGCCACTGAAGCTTTCTTT
few | TRBJ1-5 | NA | TRBV4-1 | CASSQQTTGTDQPQHF | TGCGCCAGCAGCCAACAGACGACAGGAACTGATCAGCCCCAGCATTTT
NA | TRBJ1-2 | TRBD1 | TRBV6-5 | CASRTGDDYGYTF | TGTGCCAGCAGGACAGGGGACGACTATGGCTACACCTTC
NA | TRBJ2-5 | TRBD2 | TRBV7-2 | CASSPGGTSGLGTQYF | TGTGCCAGCAGCCCCGGAGGGACTAGCGGGTTAGGGACCCAGTACTTC
NA | TRBJ2-1 | TRBD2 | TRBV6-6 | CASTTWGLAGGEQFF | TGTGCCAGCACTACCTGGGGACTAGCGGGAGGTGAGCAGTTCTTC
NA | TRBJ1-5 | TRBD1 | TRBV19 | CASSIGQGGQPQHF | TGTGCCAGTAGTATCGGACAGGGTGGTCAGCCCCAGCATTTT
NA | TRBJ2-3 | TRBD1 | TRBV11-2 | CASSPYVTGGGTDTQYF | TGTGCCAGCAGCCCATATGTGACAGGGGGAGGAACAGATACGCAGTATTTT
NA | TRBJ2-1 | NA | TRBV5-1 | CASSSQGSYNEQFF | TGCGCCAGCAGTAGTCAGGGCTCCTACAATGAGCAGTTCTTC
NA | TRBJ2-1 | NA | TRBV5-4 | CASSHRRGDEQFF | TGCGCCAGCAGCCATCGTAGGGGGGATGAGCAGTTCTTC
many | TRBJ1-1 | TRBD1 | TRBV7-6 | CASSSRQGGTEAFF | TGTGCCAGCAGCTCCAGACAGGGGGGCACTGAAGCTTTCTTT
many | TRBJ2-6 | NA | TRBV27 | CASRPPVVLTF | TGTGCCAGCAGGCCCCCCGTTGTCCTGACTTTC
NA | TRBJ1-5 | TRBD1 | TRBV18 | CASSPNQGAEPQHF | TGTGCCAGCTCACCCAACCAGGGGGCGGAACCCCAGCATTTT
NA | TRBJ2-1 | NA | TRBV5-1 | CASSSPYNEQFF | TGCGCCAGCAGCTCCCCCTACAATGAGCAGTTCTTC
few | TRBJ2-1 | TRBD1 | TRBV6-5 | CATRQGSYNEQFF | TGTGCCACCCGACAGGGGTCCTACAATGAGCAGTTCTTC
few | TRBJ1-1 | NA | TRBV28 | CASSLPGPTEAFF | TGTGCCAGCAGTCTCCCTGGGCCCACTGAAGCTTTCTTT
NA | TRBJ2-7 | NA | TRBV7-9 | CASSPPPTTGSYYEQYF | TGTGCCAGCAGCCCACCCCCGACCACAGGATCCTACTACGAGCAGTACTTC
NA | TRBJ1-5 | TRBD1 | TRBV27 | CASSLSGGGGPQHF | TGTGCCAGCAGTTTATCAGGGGGCGGGGGGCCCCAGCATTTT